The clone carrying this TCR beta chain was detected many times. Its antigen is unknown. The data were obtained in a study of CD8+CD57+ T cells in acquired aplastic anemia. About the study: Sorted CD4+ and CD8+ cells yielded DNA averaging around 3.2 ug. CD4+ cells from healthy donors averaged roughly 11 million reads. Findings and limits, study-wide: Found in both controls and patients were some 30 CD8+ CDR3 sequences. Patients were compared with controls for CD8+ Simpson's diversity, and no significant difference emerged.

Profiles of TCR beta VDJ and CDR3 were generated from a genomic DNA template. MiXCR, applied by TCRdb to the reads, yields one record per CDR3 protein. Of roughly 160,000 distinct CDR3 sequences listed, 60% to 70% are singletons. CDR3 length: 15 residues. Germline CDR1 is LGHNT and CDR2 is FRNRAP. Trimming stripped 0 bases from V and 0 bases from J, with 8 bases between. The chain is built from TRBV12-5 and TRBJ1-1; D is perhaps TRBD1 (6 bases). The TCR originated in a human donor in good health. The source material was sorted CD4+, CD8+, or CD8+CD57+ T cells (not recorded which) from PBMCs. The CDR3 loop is CASGLVGGLNTEAFF. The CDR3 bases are TGTGCTAGTGGTTTGGTTGGGGGCCTGAACACTGAAGCTTTCTTT.